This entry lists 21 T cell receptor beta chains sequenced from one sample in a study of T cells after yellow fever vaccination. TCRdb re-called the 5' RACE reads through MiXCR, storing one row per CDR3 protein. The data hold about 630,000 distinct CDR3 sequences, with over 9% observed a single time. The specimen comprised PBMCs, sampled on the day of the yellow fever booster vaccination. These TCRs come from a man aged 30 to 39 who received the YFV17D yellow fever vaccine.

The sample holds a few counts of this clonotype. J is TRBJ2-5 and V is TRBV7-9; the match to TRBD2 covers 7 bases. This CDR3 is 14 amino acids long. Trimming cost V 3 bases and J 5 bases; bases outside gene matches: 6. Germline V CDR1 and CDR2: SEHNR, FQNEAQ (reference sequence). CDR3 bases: TGTGCCAGCAGCTTCGGCGGGAGTGGGGAGACCCAGTACTTC. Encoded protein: CASSFGGSGETQYF.

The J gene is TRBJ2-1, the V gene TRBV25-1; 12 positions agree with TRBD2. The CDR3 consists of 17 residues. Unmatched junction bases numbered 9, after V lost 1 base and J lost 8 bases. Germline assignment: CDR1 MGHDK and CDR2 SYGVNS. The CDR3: CASSESAGTSGFYEQFF. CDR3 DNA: TGTGCCAGCAGTGAATCCGCCGGGACTAGCGGGTTCTATGAGCAGTTCTTC.

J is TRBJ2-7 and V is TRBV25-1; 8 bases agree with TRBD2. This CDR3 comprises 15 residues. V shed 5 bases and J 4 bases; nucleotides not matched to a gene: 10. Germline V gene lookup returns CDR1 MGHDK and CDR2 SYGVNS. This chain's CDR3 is CASSPTVAGQYEQYF. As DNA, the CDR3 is TGTGCCAGCAGTCCGACTGTAGCGGGGCAATACGAGCAGTACTTC.

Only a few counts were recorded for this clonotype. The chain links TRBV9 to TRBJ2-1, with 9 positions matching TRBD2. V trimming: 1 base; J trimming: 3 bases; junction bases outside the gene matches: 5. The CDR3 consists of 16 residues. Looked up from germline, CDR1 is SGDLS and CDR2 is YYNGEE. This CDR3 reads CASSVSGGRGYNEQFF. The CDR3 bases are TGTGCCAGCAGCGTATCCGGCGGGAGGGGCTACAATGAGCAGTTCTTC.

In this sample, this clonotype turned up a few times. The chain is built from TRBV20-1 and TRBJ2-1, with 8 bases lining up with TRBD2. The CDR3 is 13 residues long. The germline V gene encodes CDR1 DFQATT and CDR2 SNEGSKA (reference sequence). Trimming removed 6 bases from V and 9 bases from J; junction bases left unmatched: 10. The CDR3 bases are TGCAGTGCCCTCAGCGGGAGCCGGGCTGAGCAGTTCTTC. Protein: CSALSGSRAEQFF.

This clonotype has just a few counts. Here the CDR3 DNA reads TGTGCCACCAGCGGTGGGGGGACAACTAATGAAAAACTGTTTTTT. Translating it yields CATSGGGTTNEKLFF. The V gene is TRBV15, the J gene TRBJ1-4, with D perhaps matching TRBD1 (5 bases). V shed 5 bases and J shed 0 bases, with 10 bases lying between them. There are 15 residues in the CDR3. The germline V gene has CDR1 LNHNV and CDR2 YYDKDF (reference sequence).

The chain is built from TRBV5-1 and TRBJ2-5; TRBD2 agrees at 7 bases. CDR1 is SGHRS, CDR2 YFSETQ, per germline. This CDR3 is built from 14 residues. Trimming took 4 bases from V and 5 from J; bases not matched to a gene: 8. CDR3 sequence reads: CASSDPRETETQYF. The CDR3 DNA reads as TGCGCCAGCAGCGACCCGCGGGAGACGGAGACCCAGTACTTC.

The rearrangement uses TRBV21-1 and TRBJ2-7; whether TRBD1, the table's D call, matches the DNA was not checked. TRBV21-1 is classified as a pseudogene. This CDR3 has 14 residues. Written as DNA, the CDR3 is TGTGCCAGTCTAAGGACGGGGGCTACTTACGAGCAGTACTTC. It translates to CASLRTGATYEQYF.

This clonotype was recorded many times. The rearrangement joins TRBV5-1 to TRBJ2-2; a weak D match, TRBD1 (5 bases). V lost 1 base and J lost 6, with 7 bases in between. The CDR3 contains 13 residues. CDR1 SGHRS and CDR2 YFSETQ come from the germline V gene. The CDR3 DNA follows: TGCGCCAGCAGCTTGCAGGGCCCCGGGGAGCTGTTTTTT. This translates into CASSLQGPGELFF. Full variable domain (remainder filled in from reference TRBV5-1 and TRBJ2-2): KAGVTQTPRYLIKTRGQQVTLSCSPISGHRSVSWYQQTPGQGLQFLFEYFSETQRNKGNFPGRFSGRQFSNSRSEMNVSTLELGDSALYLCASSLQGPGELFFGEGSRLTVL.

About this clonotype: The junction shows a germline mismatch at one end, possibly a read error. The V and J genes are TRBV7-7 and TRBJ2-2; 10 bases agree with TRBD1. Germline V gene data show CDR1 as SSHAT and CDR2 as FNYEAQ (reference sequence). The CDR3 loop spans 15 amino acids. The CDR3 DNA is TGTGCTAGCAGCCAGACAGGGGGCCCAACCGGGGAGCTGTTTTTT. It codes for CASSQTGGPTGELFF.

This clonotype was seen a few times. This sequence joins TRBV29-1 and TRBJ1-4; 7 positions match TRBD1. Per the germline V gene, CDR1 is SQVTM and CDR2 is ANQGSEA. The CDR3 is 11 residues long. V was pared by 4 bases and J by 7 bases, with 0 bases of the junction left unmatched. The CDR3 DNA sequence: TGCAGCGTTGGGGACAGTGAAAAACTGTTTTTT. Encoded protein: CSVGDSEKLFF.

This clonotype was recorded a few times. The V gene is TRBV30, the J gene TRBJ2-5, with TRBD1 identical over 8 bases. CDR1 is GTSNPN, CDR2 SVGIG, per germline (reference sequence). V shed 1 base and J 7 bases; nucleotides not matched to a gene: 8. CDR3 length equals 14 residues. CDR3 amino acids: CAWSGTGGSRTQYF. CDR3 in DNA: TGTGCCTGGAGTGGCACAGGGGGTTCCCGGACCCAGTACTTC.

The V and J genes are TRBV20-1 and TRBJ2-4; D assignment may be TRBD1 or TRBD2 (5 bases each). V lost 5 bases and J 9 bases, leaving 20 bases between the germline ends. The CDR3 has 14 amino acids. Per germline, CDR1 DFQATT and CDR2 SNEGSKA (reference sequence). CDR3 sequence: CSASGTLEQFIQYF. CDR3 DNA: TGCAGTGCTTCCGGGACCCTAGAGCAGTTCATTCAGTACTTC.

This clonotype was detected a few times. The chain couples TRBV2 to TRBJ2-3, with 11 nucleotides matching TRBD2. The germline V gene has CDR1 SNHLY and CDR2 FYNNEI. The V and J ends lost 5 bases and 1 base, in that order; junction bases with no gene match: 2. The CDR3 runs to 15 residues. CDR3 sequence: CASSMGLAGTDTQYF. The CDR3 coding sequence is TGTGCCAGCAGTATGGGACTAGCGGGCACAGATACGCAGTATTTT.

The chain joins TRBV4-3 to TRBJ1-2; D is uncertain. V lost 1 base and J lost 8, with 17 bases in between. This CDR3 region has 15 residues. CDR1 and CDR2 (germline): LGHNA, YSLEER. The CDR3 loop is CASSQVRRAAEGYTF. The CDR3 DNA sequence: TGCGCCAGCAGCCAAGTTAGGAGGGCTGCAGAGGGCTACACCTTC.

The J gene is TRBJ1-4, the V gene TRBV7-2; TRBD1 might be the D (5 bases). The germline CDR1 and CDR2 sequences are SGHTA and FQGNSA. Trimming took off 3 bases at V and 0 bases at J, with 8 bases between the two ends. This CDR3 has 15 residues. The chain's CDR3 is CASSLTDSTNEKLFF. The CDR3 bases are TGTGCCAGCAGCTTGACAGATTCAACTAATGAAAAACTGTTTTTT.

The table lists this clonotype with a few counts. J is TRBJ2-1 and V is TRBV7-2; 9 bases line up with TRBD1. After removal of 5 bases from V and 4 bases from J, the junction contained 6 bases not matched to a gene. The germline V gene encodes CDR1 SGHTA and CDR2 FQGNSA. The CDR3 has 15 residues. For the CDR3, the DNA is TGTGCCAGCAGCCTTAGGACAGGGGCGTACAATGAGCAGTTCTTC. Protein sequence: CASSLRTGAYNEQFF.

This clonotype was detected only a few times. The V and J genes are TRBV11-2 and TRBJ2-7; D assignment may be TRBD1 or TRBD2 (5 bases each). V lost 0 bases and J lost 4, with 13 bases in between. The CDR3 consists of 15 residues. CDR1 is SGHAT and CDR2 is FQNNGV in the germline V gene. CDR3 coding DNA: TGTGCCAGCAGCTTAGAGTTTCCGAGGGGATACGAGCAGTACTTC. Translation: CASSLEFPRGYEQYF. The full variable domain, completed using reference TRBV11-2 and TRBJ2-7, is EAGVAQSPRYKIIEKRQSVAFWCNPISGHATLYWYQQILGQGPKLLIQFQNNGVVDDSQLPKDRFSAERLKGVDSTLKIQPAKLEDSAVYLCASSLEFPRGYEQYFGPGTRLTVT.

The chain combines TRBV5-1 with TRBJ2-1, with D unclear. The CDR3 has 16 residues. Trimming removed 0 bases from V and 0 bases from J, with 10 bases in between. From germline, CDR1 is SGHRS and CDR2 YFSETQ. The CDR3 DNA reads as TGCGCCAGCAGCTTGGGGAAGGTGAGCTCCTACAATGAGCAGTTCTTC. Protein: CASSLGKVSSYNEQFF.

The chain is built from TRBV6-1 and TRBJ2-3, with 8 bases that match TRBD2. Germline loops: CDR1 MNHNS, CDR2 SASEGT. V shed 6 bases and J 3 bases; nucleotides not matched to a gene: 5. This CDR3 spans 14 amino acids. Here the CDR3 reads CASRGLAGTDTQYF. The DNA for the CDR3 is TGTGCCAGCAGAGGACTAGCTGGTACAGATACGCAGTATTTT.

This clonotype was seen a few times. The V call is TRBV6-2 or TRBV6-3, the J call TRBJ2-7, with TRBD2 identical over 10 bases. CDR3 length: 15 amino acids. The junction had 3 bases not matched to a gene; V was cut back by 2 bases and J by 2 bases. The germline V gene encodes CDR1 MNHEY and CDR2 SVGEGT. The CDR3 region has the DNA TGTGCCAGCAGTTACGGACTAGCGGAAACCTACGAGCAGTACTTC. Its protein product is CASSYGLAETYEQYF.